This T cell receptor (beta chain) originates from a study of T-cell memory formation after mild COVID-19. Overall study results and limits: Nothing confirmed that second-wave clones peaking on day 37 were specific for SARS-CoV-2.

TCRdb passed the 5' RACE reads through MiXCR, listing each CDR3 protein once. This table holds about 130,000 distinct CDR3 sequences, 15% to 20% found once. On this clonotype: Antigen unknown.

Germline CDR1 DFQATT, CDR2 SNEGSKA (reference sequence). The CDR3 is 15 residues long. V lost 0 bases, J lost 3 bases, and 11 bases lay in between. Sequenced sample: PBMCs or a T cell subset sorted from them (not recorded which). This clonotype was obtained from an adult woman who had mild COVID-19 (a few samples of this study predate the infection). Cell type and time point are not known. V and J are TRBV20-1 and TRBJ2-2; weak D call: TRBD1 (5 bases). The CDR3 sequence is CSARDFRVYTGELFF. The CDR3 DNA follows: TGCAGTGCTAGAGATTTCAGGGTTTACACCGGGGAGCTGTTTTTT.